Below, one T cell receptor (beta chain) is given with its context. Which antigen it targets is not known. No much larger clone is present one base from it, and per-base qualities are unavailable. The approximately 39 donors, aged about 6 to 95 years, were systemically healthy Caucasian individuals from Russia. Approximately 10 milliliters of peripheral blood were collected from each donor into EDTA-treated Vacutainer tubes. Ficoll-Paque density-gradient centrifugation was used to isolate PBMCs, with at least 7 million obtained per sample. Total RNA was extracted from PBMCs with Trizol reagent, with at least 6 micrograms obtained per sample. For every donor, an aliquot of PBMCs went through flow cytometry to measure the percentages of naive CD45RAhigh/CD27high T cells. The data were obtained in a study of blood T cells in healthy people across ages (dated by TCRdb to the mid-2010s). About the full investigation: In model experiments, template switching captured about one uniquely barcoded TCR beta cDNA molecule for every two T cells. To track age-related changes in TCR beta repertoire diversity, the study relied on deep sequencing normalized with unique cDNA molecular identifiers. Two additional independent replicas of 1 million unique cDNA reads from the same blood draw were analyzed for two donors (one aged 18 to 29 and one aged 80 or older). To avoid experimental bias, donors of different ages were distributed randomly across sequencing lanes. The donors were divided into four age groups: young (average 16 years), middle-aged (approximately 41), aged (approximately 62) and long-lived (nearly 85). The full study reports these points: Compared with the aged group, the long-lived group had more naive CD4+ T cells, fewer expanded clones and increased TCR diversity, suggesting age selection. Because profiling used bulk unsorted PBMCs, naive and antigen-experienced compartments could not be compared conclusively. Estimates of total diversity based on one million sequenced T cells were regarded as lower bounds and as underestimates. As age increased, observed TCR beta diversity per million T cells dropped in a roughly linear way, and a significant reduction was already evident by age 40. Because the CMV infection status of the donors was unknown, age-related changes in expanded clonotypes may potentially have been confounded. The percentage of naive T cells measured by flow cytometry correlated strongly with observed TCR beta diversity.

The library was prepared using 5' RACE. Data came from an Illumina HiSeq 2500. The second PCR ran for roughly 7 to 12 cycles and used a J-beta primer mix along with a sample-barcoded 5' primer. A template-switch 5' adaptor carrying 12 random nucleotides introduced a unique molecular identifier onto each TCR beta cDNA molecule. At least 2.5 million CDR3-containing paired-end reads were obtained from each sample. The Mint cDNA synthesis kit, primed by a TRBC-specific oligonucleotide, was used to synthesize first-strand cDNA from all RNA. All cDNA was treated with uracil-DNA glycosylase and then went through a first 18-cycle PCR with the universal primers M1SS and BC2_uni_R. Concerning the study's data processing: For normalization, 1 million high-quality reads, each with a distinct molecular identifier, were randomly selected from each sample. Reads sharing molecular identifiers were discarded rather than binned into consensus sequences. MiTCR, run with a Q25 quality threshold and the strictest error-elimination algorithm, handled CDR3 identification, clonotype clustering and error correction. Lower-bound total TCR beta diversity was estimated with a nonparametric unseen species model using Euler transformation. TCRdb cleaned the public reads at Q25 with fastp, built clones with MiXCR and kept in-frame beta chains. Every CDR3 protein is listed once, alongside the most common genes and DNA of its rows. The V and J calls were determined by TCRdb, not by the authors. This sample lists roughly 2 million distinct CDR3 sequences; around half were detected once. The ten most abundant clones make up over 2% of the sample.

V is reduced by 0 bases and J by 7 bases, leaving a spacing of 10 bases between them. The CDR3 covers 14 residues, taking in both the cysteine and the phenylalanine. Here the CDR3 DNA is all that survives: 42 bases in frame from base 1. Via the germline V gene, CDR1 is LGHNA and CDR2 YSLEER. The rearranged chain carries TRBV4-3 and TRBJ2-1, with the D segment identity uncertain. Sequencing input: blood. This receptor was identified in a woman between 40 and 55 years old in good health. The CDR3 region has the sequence CASSQDLVRNEQFF. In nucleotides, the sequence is TGCGCCAGCAGCCAAGATTTGGTCCGAAATGAGCAGTTCTTC.